Following are 27 T cell receptor beta chains from one sample sequenced in a study of blood T cell repertoires in COVID-19. Produced via immunoSEQ multiplex PCR; TCRdb's table is partial and in-frame only. The data hold more than 200,000 clones, with almost 90% observed a single time. Material: peripheral blood. All receptors come from an elderly man with acute or convalescent COVID-19.

The chain links TRBV5-1 to TRBJ2-7; D possibly corresponds to TRBD1 (5 bases). Germline CDR1 reads SGHRS; CDR2 reads YFSETQ. CDR3 length equals 13 residues. V lost 0 bases and J lost 2, with 6 bases in between. CDR3 nucleotides: TGCGCCAGCAGCTTGGAACAGGCCTACGAGCAGTACTTC. Its protein product is CASSLEQAYEQYF.

The chain recombines TRBV6-6 with TRBJ1-1; 7 bases are shared with TRBD1. Germline values: CDR1 MNHNY, CDR2 SVGAGI (reference sequence). The V gene end was trimmed by 5 bases and the J gene end by 5 bases; junction bases not matched to a gene: 8. The CDR3 runs to 14 residues. The CDR3, as DNA: TGTGCCAGCAGTGAGAGACAGGGAAGGACTGAAGCTTTCTTT. This gives the protein CASSERQGRTEAFF.

Points on this clone: The same CDR3 can be traced to other DNA sequences in this sample. The chain carries TRBV7-2 and TRBJ1-3, with D unclear. CDR1 and CDR2 from the germline V gene are SGHTA and FQGNSA. Trimming removed 2 bases at V and 4 bases at J, with 9 bases between. The CDR3 sequence is 14 residues long. The CDR3 reads CASSLSPGGNTIYF. In DNA form, the CDR3 reads TGTGCCAGCAGCTTATCGCCAGGAGGAAACACCATATATTTT.

V usage is TRBV29-1 and J usage is TRBJ1-2; 9 bases agree with TRBD1. The CDR3 consists of 14 residues. Germline loops: CDR1 SQVTM, CDR2 ANQGSEA. With 6 bases clipped from V and 4 bases from J, the junction kept 9 bases outside the gene matches. The CDR3 loop is CSVDGQGLRYGYTF. In DNA, the CDR3 is TGCAGCGTGGATGGACAGGGGCTACGCTATGGCTACACCTTC.

J is TRBJ2-1 and V is TRBV5-1, with D possibly TRBD1 on 6 matching bases. CDR3 size: 16 residues. Germline assignment: CDR1 SGHRS and CDR2 YFSETQ. V lost 0 bases and J lost 2, with 12 bases in between. The CDR3: CASSLDQGLTYNEQFF. The DNA of the CDR3 is TGCGCCAGCAGCTTGGACCAGGGGTTAACCTACAATGAGCAGTTCTTC.

V gene TRBV3-1 (or the pseudogene TRBV3-2) combines with J gene TRBJ2-2, with D perhaps TRBD2 (5 bases). Germline loops: CDR1 LGHDT, CDR2 YNNKEL (reference sequence). The V and J ends lost 4 bases and 5 bases respectively, with 14 bases between them. There are 15 residues in the CDR3. This chain's CDR3 is CASSLRELRTGELFF. Written as DNA, the CDR3 is TGTGCCAGCAGCCTTCGGGAACTACGGACCGGGGAGCTGTTTTTT.

This clone was counted a single time. The chain carries TRBV2 and TRBJ2-2; 8 bases align to TRBD1. Trimming removed 8 bases from V and 4 bases from J; junction bases left unmatched: 9. Germline assignment: CDR1 SNHLY and CDR2 FYNNEI. This CDR3 comprises 15 residues. CDR3 nucleotide sequence: TGTGCCAGCCTGGCACACAGGGGGAGCACCGGGGAGCTGTTTTTT. Amino acids: CASLAHRGSTGELFF.

The chain combines TRBV3-1 (or the pseudogene TRBV3-2) with TRBJ2-7; 11 bases agree with TRBD2. CDR3 length equals 15 residues. The germline CDR1 and CDR2 sequences are LGHDT and YNNKEL (reference sequence). V gave up 1 base and J gave up 6 bases; unmatched junction bases: 5. In DNA, the CDR3 is TGTGCCAGCAGCCAAGCACTAGCGGGAGAGGTCGAGCAGTACTTC. This codes for CASSQALAGEVEQYF.

The CDR3 DNA sequence: TGTGCCAGCTCACCCCCCGTGAGCGGGGCGGCAGATACGCAGTATTTT. Translated: CASSPPVSGAADTQYF. The chain joins TRBV18 to TRBJ2-3, with 7 bases aligning to TRBD2. The CDR3 runs 16 residues. The J segment lost 4 bases and the V segment lost 3 bases, leaving 10 bases of the junction unmatched. Germline V gene sequence: CDR1 KGHSH, CDR2 LQKENI.

This chain uses TRBV4-1 with TRBJ2-7, with 7 positions matching TRBD2. The CDR3 length is 17 residues. V lost 4 bases and J lost 4; bases outside the gene matches: 16. Germline V gene data show CDR1 as MGHRA and CDR2 as YSYEKL. Here the CDR3 reads CASSPDPGLGPVYEQYF. The CDR3, as DNA: TGCGCCAGCAGCCCCGACCCCGGACTAGGCCCAGTTTACGAGCAGTACTTC.

The chain recombines TRBV19 with TRBJ2-1; weak D call: TRBD2 (6 bases). The CDR3 totals 13 residues. Germline values: CDR1 LNHDA, CDR2 SQIVND (reference sequence). The germline V and J ends were trimmed by 8 bases and 6 bases, with 14 bases remaining between them. CDR3 DNA sequence: TGTGCCAGTCGGAGACTAGGGACCAATGAGCAGTTCTTC. It specifies CASRRLGTNEQFF.

The chain uses TRBV7-9 and TRBJ1-1; D unresolved. Trimming took off 3 bases at V and 2 bases at J, with 7 bases between the two ends. This CDR3 is 13 amino acids long. Germline loops: CDR1 SEHNR, CDR2 FQNEAQ (reference sequence). CDR3 sequence reads: CASSFTTNTEAFF. The DNA for the CDR3 is TGTGCCAGCAGCTTTACTACAAACACTGAAGCTTTCTTT.

This clone was seen a few times. This chain joins TRBV6-2 or TRBV6-3 and TRBJ1-4; D may be TRBD1 (6 bases). V was clipped by 0 bases and J by 0 bases, with 11 bases between them. Germline V CDR1 and CDR2: MNHEY, SVGEGT. The CDR3 has 17 residues. CDR3 DNA: TGTGCCAGCAGTTACTCGGGCAGGGGTCCAACTAATGAAAAACTGTTTTTT. Protein product: CASSYSGRGPTNEKLFF.

The genes are TRBV6-2 or TRBV6-3 and TRBJ1-5; TRBD1 might be the D (5 bases). Trimming stripped 6 bases from V and 2 bases from J, with 14 bases between. This CDR3 contains 15 residues. Germline-derived CDR1 and CDR2 are MNHEY and SVGEGT. The CDR3 DNA reads as TGTGCCAGCAGCACGGGGGTGTACGGCAATCAGCCCCAGCATTTT. It translates to CASSTGVYGNQPQHF.

With regard to this clone: Other nucleotide sequences in the sample specify the same CDR3. This rearrangement joins TRBV12-3 or TRBV12-4 to TRBJ2-5; D might be TRBD1 (6 bases). Trimming took off 6 bases at V and 5 bases at J, with 13 bases between the two ends. This CDR3 has 13 amino acids. CDR3 DNA: TGTGCCAGCAGCCCGGGACAAGGGGAGACCCAGTACTTC. This gives the protein CASSPGQGETQYF.

Note on this clone: The sample carries other DNA sequences with the same CDR3. This rearrangement joins TRBV7-2 to TRBJ2-7; 10 nucleotides line up with TRBD1. The germline CDR1 and CDR2 sequences are SGHTA and FQGNSA. J gave up 1 base and V 5 bases, and 5 bases lay outside the gene matches. This CDR3 comprises 15 residues. The CDR3: CASSPRDRGSYEQYF. The CDR3 nucleotides read TGTGCCAGCAGCCCCCGGGACAGGGGTTCCTACGAGCAGTACTTC.

CDR3 residues: CSASQASTNNEQFF. DNA of the CDR3: TGCAGTGCTAGTCAGGCCTCGACTAACAATGAGCAGTTCTTC. The gene calls are TRBV20-1 and TRBJ2-1, with a weak D call TRBD2 (5 bases). This CDR3 has 14 amino acids. V was trimmed by 3 bases and J by 5 bases, leaving 14 bases between them. CDR1 and CDR2 (germline): DFQATT, SNEGSKA (reference sequence).

The chain uses TRBV4-1 and TRBJ2-5, with TRBD1 matching over 8 bases. Trimming took 1 base from V and 5 from J; bases not matched to a gene: 0. This CDR3 comprises 13 residues. Germline values: CDR1 MGHRA, CDR2 YSYEKL. In nucleotides, the CDR3 is TGCGCCAGCAGCCAAGGGACAGGGGAGACCCAGTACTTC. It encodes CASSQGTGETQYF.

V gene TRBV25-1 combines with J gene TRBJ1-1, with D possibly TRBD1 on 6 matching bases. The length of the CDR3 is 15 residues. Trimming removed 3 bases at V and 4 bases at J, with 15 bases between. Germline CDR1 MGHDK, CDR2 SYGVNS. The CDR3: CASSDRTGSLTEAFF. The CDR3 DNA reads as TGTGCCAGCAGTGACCGCACAGGGTCCCTCACTGAAGCTTTCTTT.

The CDR3 DNA reads TGTGCCAGCAAAAGGCGGACAGGGAACACCGGGGAGCTGTTTTTT. Protein: CASKRRTGNTGELFF. V usage is TRBV18 and J usage is TRBJ2-2, with 7 bases that match TRBD1. The V gene end was trimmed by 8 bases and the J gene end by 1 base; junction bases not matched to a gene: 7. The CDR3 covers 15 residues. The germline V gene encodes CDR1 KGHSH and CDR2 LQKENI.

The V gene is TRBV10-3, the J gene TRBJ1-2; perhaps TRBD1 as D (5 bases). This CDR3 is 13 amino acids long. From germline, CDR1 is ENHRY and CDR2 SYGVKD. V lost 0 bases to trimming and J lost 6 bases, with 8 bases between them. CDR3 bases: TGTGCCATCAGTGAGTCTGGGGGGGATGGCTACACCTTC. It specifies CAISESGGDGYTF.

The chain carries TRBV28 and TRBJ2-1, with 8 bases matching TRBD1. The CDR3 spans 15 residues. The V gene's germline CDR1 is MDHEN and CDR2 SYDVKM. Germline trimming cut 5 bases from V and 4 bases from J; bases unmatched to any gene: 7. CDR3 DNA sequence: TGTGCCAGCAGTCTTAGACAGGGGTCTTACAATGAGCAGTTCTTC. This sequence encodes CASSLRQGSYNEQFF.

The chain has TRBV5-6 and TRBJ1-5, with D perhaps TRBD1 (6 bases). The CDR3 length is 15 residues. Germline V gene lookup returns CDR1 SGHDT and CDR2 YYEEEE. V was shortened by 4 bases and J by 2 bases, with 13 bases between the two germline ends. The CDR3 protein is CASSTTGTGNQPQHF. The CDR3 DNA reads as TGTGCCAGCAGCACGACAGGTACGGGCAATCAGCCCCAGCATTTT. The variable domain in full, with the rest retrieved from reference TRBV5-6 and TRBJ1-5, is DAGVTQSPTHLIKTRGQQVTLRCSPKSGHDTVSWYQQALGQGPQFIFQYYEEEERQRGNFPDRFSGHQFPNYSSELNVNALLLGDSALYLCASSTTGTGNQPQHFGDGTRLSIL.

The V gene is TRBV5-1, the J gene TRBJ1-4; perhaps TRBD1 as D (6 bases). Trimming pared 4 bases from V and 0 bases from J, leaving 13 bases between. Germline assignment: CDR1 SGHRS and CDR2 YFSETQ. The CDR3 extends over 16 amino acids. In DNA, the CDR3 is TGCGCCAGCAGCGAGACAGGCCCATCAACTAATGAAAAACTGTTTTTT. Residues: CASSETGPSTNEKLFF.

This clone appeared once. The chain combines TRBV7-8 with TRBJ2-3; D not resolved. In germline, CDR1 is SGHVS, CDR2 FQNEAQ. The CDR3 has 14 amino acids. V gave up 2 bases and J gave up 2 bases, with 8 bases separating them. CDR3 amino acids: CASSLSETTDTQYF. The CDR3 nucleotides read TGTGCCAGCAGCTTATCAGAAACCACAGATACGCAGTATTTT.

The rearrangement links TRBV7-9 to TRBJ2-2; D gene unclear. The CDR3 is made up of 15 amino acids. Germline V CDR1 and CDR2: SEHNR, FQNEAQ (reference sequence). Trimming removed 2 bases at V and 4 bases at J, with 11 bases between. The CDR3 coding sequence is TGTGCCAGCAGCTTACAACCTCGAGGCACCGGGGAGCTGTTTTTT. This encodes CASSLQPRGTGELFF.

The V call is TRBV2, the J call TRBJ2-3, with TRBD1 matching 7 bases. V gave up 3 bases and J gave up 1 base; unmatched junction bases: 7. Germline loops: CDR1 SNHLY, CDR2 FYNNEI. The CDR3 totals 16 residues. CDR3 coding DNA: TGTGCCAGCAGTGATAGGGGGCGGGCCCGCACAGATACGCAGTATTTT. This sequence encodes CASSDRGRARTDTQYF.